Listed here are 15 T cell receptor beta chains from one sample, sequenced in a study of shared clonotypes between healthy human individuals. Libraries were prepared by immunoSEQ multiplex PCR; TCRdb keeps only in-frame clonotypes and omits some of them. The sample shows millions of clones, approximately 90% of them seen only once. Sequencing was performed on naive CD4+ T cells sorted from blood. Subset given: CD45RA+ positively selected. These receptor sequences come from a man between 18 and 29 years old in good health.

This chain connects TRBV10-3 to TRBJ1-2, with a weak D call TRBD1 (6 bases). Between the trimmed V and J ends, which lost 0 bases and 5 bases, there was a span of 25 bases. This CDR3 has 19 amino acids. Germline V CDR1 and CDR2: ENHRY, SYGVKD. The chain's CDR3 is CAISESYFVAGETTYGYTF. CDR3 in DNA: TGTGCCATCAGTGAGTCTTATTTTGTGGCAGGGGAGACTACGTATGGCTACACCTTC.

The CDR3 nucleotides are TGTGCCAGCAGCCGGGACATCGCTCCCTACGAGCAGTACTTC. This gives the protein CASSRDIAPYEQYF. The chain employs TRBV5-6 and TRBJ2-7; a weak D match, TRBD1 (6 bases). The CDR3 is 14 residues long. Germline V gene data show CDR1 as SGHDT and CDR2 as YYEEEE. Trimming left V 4 bases short and J 2 bases short, with 13 bases between.

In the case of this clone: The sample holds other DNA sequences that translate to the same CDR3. CDR3 DNA: TGTGCCAGCAGCCGCACAGGGTCGTACAATGAGCAGTTCTTC. Amino acids: CASSRTGSYNEQFF. The V gene is TRBV6-5, the J gene TRBJ2-1; D might be TRBD1 (6 bases). V lost 6 bases, J lost 4 bases, and 13 bases lay in between. In germline, CDR1 is MNHEY, CDR2 SVGAGI. The CDR3 contains 14 residues.

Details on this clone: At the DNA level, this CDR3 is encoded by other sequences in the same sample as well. In nucleotides, the CDR3 is TGTGCCAGCAGCTTAGAAACAGGGGGCAATGAAAAACTGTTTTTT. Translation: CASSLETGGNEKLFF. The chain combines TRBV11-2 with TRBJ1-4; TRBD1 matches at 9 bases. This CDR3 has 15 amino acids. Germline V gene sequence: CDR1 SGHAT, CDR2 FQNNGV. J was trimmed by 5 bases and V by 0 bases; bases with no gene match: 1.

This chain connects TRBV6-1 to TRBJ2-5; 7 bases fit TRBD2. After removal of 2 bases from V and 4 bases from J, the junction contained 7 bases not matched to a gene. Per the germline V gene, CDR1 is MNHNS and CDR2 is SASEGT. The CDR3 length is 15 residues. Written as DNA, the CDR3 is TGTGCCAGCAGTGAAATGGGCGGGAGCGGAGAGACCCAGTACTTC. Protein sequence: CASSEMGGSGETQYF.

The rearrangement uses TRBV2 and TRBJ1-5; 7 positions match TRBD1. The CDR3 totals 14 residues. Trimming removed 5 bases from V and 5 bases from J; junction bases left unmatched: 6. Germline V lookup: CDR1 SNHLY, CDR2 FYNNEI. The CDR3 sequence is CASSYRGQDQPQHF. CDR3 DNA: TGTGCCAGCAGTTACAGGGGCCAGGATCAGCCCCAGCATTTT.

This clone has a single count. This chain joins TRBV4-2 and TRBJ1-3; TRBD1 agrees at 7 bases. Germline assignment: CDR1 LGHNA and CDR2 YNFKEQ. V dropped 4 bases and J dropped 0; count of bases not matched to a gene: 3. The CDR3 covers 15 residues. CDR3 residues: CASSRGTVSGNTIYF. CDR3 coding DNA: TGTGCCAGCAGCCGTGGGACAGTCTCTGGAAACACCATATATTTT.

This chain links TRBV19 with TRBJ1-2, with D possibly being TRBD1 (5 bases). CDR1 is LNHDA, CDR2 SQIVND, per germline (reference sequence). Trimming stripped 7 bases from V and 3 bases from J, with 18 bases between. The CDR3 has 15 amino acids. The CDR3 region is CASTRDFSGDYGYTF. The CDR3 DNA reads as TGTGCCAGTACTCGGGACTTTTCGGGGGACTATGGCTACACCTTC. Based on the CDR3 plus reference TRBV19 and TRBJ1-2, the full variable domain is DGGITQSPKYLFRKEGQNVTLSCEQNLNHDAMYWYRQDPGQGLRLIYYSQIVNDFQKGDIAEGYSVSREKKESFPLTVTSAQKNPTAFYLCASTRDFSGDYGYTFGSGTRLTVV.

The CDR3 DNA is TGTGCCAGCAATGGACAGGGAATGGGAAATTCACCCCTCCACTTT. This sequence encodes CASNGQGMGNSPLHF. The gene calls are TRBV28 and TRBJ1-6; 8 nucleotides align to TRBD1. Trimming at V came to 7 bases and at J to 7 bases, leaving 9 bases not matched to a gene. Germline V gene sequence: CDR1 MDHEN, CDR2 SYDVKM. The CDR3 contains 15 residues.

The CDR3 nucleotides are TGTGCCAGTAGGTCGGGACAGGCCCTCCACGAGCAGTACTTC. It translates to CASRSGQALHEQYF. The chain has TRBV19 and TRBJ2-7; 8 bases align to TRBD1. The CDR3 consists of 14 residues. Trimming cost V 6 bases and J 5 bases; bases outside gene matches: 9. Germline V gene data show CDR1 as LNHDA and CDR2 as SQIVND (reference sequence).

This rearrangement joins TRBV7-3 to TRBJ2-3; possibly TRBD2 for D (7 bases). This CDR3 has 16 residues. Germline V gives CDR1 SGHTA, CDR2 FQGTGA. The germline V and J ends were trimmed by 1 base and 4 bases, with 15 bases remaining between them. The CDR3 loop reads CASSLRGGGEADTQYF. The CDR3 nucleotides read TGTGCCAGCAGCTTAAGGGGCGGGGGCGAGGCAGATACGCAGTATTTT. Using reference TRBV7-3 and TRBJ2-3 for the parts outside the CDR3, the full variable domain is GAGVSQTPSNKVTEKGKYVELRCDPISGHTALYWYRQSLGQGPEFLIYFQGTGAADDSGLPNDRFFAVRPEGSVSTLKIQRTERGDSAVYLCASSLRGGGEADTQYFGPGTRLTVL.

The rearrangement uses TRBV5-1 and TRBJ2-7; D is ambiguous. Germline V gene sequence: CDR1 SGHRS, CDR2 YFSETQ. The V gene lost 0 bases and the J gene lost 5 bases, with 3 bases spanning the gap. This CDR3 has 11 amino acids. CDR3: CASSLGDEQYF. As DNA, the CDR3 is TGCGCCAGCAGCTTGGGCGACGAGCAGTACTTC.

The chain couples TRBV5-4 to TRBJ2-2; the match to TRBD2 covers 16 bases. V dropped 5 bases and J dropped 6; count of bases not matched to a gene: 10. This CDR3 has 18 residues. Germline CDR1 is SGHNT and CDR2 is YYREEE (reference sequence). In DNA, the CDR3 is TGTGCCAGCAGTTTAACCGGGACTAGCGGGAGGGCCTCCGGGGAGCTGTTTTTT. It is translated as CASSLTGTSGRASGELFF.

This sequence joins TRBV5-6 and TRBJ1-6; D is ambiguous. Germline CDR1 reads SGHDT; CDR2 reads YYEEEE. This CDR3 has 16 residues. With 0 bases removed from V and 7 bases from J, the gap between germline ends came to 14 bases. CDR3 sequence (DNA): TGTGCCAGCAGCTTGGATAGGCAGGTCTACAATTCACCCCTCCACTTT. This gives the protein CASSLDRQVYNSPLHF.

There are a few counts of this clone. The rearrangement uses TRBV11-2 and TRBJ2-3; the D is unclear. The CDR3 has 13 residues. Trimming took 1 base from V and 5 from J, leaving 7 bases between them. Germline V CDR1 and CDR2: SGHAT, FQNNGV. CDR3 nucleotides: TGTGCCAGCAGCTTAGCGGTCGGAGATACGCAGTATTTT. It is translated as CASSLAVGDTQYF.